Following are 31 T cell receptor beta chains from one sample sequenced in a study of blood T cell repertoires in COVID-19. Only in-frame clones appear in the TCRdb table, and some are missing; sequencing was by immunoSEQ multiplex PCR. Of 390,000 or so clones listed, about nine tenths are singletons. Material for sequencing was peripheral blood. These receptors originate from a woman in her thirties with active or convalescent COVID-19.

The V gene is TRBV9, the J gene TRBJ2-5; 8 bases agree with TRBD2. J was trimmed by 4 bases and V by 4 bases; bases with no gene match: 6. The CDR3 is made up of 14 amino acids. Per the germline V gene, CDR1 is SGDLS and CDR2 is YYNGEE. For the CDR3, the DNA is TGTGCCAGCAGCCCTCGGACTAGCTCAGAGACCCAGTACTTC. This encodes CASSPRTSSETQYF.

The genes are TRBV19 and TRBJ1-1; 9 bases match TRBD1. The CDR3 length is 18 residues. In germline, CDR1 is LNHDA, CDR2 SQIVND (reference sequence). Losses at the gene ends were 1 base for V and 1 base for J; bases not matched to a gene: 10. DNA of the CDR3: TGTGCCAGTAGTATAGTTCCCGGGACAGGGAGATGGAACACTGAAGCTTTCTTT. It yields the protein CASSIVPGTGRWNTEAFF. Together with reference TRBV19 and TRBJ1-1, the CDR3 gives the full variable domain: DGGITQSPKYLFRKEGQNVTLSCEQNLNHDAMYWYRQDPGQGLRLIYYSQIVNDFQKGDIAEGYSVSREKKESFPLTVTSAQKNPTAFYLCASSIVPGTGRWNTEAFFGQGTRLTVV.

The rearrangement links TRBV5-1 to TRBJ2-5; 7 nucleotides line up with TRBD2. The CDR3 sequence is 15 residues long. V lost 4 bases and J lost 5; bases outside the gene matches: 11. Germline lookup yields CDR1 SGHRS and CDR2 YFSETQ. CDR3 nucleotides: TGCGCCAGCAGCCCCTACGGACTAGTTGGGGAGACCCAGTACTTC. Its protein is CASSPYGLVGETQYF.

The chain has TRBV6-1 and TRBJ2-3; 8 bases match TRBD1. The germline gives CDR1 MNHNS, CDR2 SASEGT. After removal of 3 bases from V and 5 bases from J, the junction contained 7 bases not matched to a gene. This CDR3 is 15 amino acids long. CDR3 DNA sequence: TGTGCCAGCAGTGACCAGGGGGCGCGAATAGATACGCAGTATTTT. Its protein is CASSDQGARIDTQYF.

The chain recombines TRBV7-2 with TRBJ2-2, with 13 bases lining up with TRBD2. With 5 bases clipped from V and 4 bases from J, the junction kept 4 bases outside the gene matches. This CDR3 has 16 amino acids. Germline CDR1 SGHTA, CDR2 FQGNSA. CDR3 loop: CASSTSGRGSTGELFF. The CDR3 DNA is TGTGCCAGCAGCACTAGCGGGAGGGGGTCCACCGGGGAGCTGTTTTTT.

This clone was recorded only once. The rearrangement uses TRBV19 and TRBJ2-7, with TRBD2 matching 12 bases. The germline CDR1 and CDR2 sequences are LNHDA and SQIVND (reference sequence). This CDR3 is 15 amino acids long. With V trimmed by 9 bases and J by 5 bases, 11 bases remained unmatched. The chain's CDR3 is CASQGLAGGRNEQYF. DNA of the CDR3: TGTGCCAGCCAAGGGCTAGCGGGGGGGCGCAACGAGCAGTACTTC.

V is TRBV11-3 and J is TRBJ2-2; TRBD2 agrees at 7 bases. The germline CDR1 and CDR2 sequences are SGHNT and YENEEA. V gave up 5 bases and J gave up 4 bases; unmatched junction bases: 4. This CDR3 contains 14 residues. CDR3 region: CASSLAAGTGELFF. In DNA, the CDR3 is TGTGCCAGCAGCCTAGCGGCGGGCACCGGGGAGCTGTTTTTT.

This chain joins TRBV24-1 and TRBJ2-1; no clear D gene. Germline-derived CDR1 and CDR2 are KGHDR and SFDVKD. The CDR3 extends over 16 amino acids. Between the trimmed V and J ends, which lost 9 bases and 4 bases, there was a span of 21 bases. The CDR3 DNA sequence: TGTGCCACCTTCCCATTTTGGCCAGGCGATTACAATGAGCAGTTCTTC. This encodes CATFPFWPGDYNEQFF.

V and J are TRBV20-1 and TRBJ2-7; D may be TRBD2 (5 bases). Trimming took off 6 bases at V and 6 bases at J, with 12 bases between the two ends. The germline gives CDR1 DFQATT, CDR2 SNEGSKA (reference sequence). The CDR3 sequence is 11 residues long. CDR3 DNA sequence: TGCAGTGCCCAACTAGTAACCGAGCAGTACTTC. It codes for CSAQLVTEQYF.

CDR3 sequence: CASSLSGPQETQYF. CDR3 sequence (DNA): TGCGCCAGCAGCTTATCAGGGCCCCAAGAGACCCAGTACTTC. This chain joins TRBV5-1 and TRBJ2-5; tentative D call: TRBD1 (5 bases). Germline assignment: CDR1 SGHRS and CDR2 YFSETQ. Trimming left V 2 bases short and J 1 base short, with 9 bases between. The CDR3 has 14 amino acids.

The chain joins TRBV7-2 to TRBJ2-2, with a tentative D call TRBD1 (6 bases). Germline V gives CDR1 SGHTA, CDR2 FQGNSA. This CDR3 has 15 amino acids. V lost 2 bases, J lost 1 base, and 8 bases lay in between. The CDR3 sequence: CASSLLQGNTGELFF. As DNA, the CDR3 is TGTGCCAGCAGCTTACTACAGGGGAACACCGGGGAGCTGTTTTTT.

The CDR3 region has the DNA TGTGCCAGCAGCTCCAAGGGACTAGCGTACTCCTACAATGAGCAGTTCTTC. This encodes CASSSKGLAYSYNEQFF. This chain connects TRBV7-9 to TRBJ2-1, with TRBD2 identical over 10 bases. Germline CDR1 and CDR2: SEHNR and FQNEAQ (reference sequence). The CDR3 consists of 17 residues. The V segment lost 4 bases and the J segment 0 bases; nucleotides outside the gene matches: 6.

V and J are TRBV10-3 and TRBJ1-1, with 7 nucleotides matching TRBD1. This CDR3 is built from 15 residues. V shed 2 bases and J 5 bases; nucleotides not matched to a gene: 8. CDR1 ENHRY and CDR2 SYGVKD come from the germline V gene. CDR3 protein: CAISERTGVQTEAFF. CDR3 in DNA: TGTGCCATCAGTGAGAGAACAGGGGTGCAAACTGAAGCTTTCTTT.

This clone was found many times. The chain carries TRBV6-5 and TRBJ1-2; 7 bases are shared with TRBD1. Trimming cost V 6 bases and J 7 bases; bases outside gene matches: 11. The CDR3 runs 14 residues. Per germline, CDR1 MNHEY and CDR2 SVGAGI. Here the CDR3 reads CASSGDSKLGGYTF. The CDR3 DNA sequence: TGTGCCAGCAGCGGGGACAGTAAGCTTGGTGGCTACACCTTC.

The V call is TRBV6-1, the J call TRBJ2-2; D call uncertain. The germline V gene has CDR1 MNHNS and CDR2 SASEGT. Trimming took 3 bases from V and 1 from J, leaving 3 bases between them. CDR3 size: 13 residues. This CDR3 is CASSDRNTGELFF. CDR3 bases: TGTGCCAGCAGTGACAGGAACACCGGGGAGCTGTTTTTT.

The genes are TRBV4-1 and TRBJ1-1; TRBD1 aligns across 11 bases. V lost 3 bases, J lost 0 bases, and 3 bases stayed unmatched. Germline V gene data show CDR1 as MGHRA and CDR2 as YSYEKL. This CDR3 has 16 residues. CDR3 protein: CASSQDRGRLNTEAFF. The CDR3 DNA is TGCGCCAGCAGCCAGGACAGGGGGCGATTGAACACTGAAGCTTTCTTT.

This clone has a handful of counts. The chain joins TRBV4-1 to TRBJ2-3; 12 bases agree with TRBD2. The CDR3 has 16 residues. Unmatched junction bases numbered 5, after V lost 1 base and J lost 6 bases. The V gene's germline CDR1 is MGHRA and CDR2 YSYEKL. The DNA of the CDR3 is TGCGCCAGCAGCCAAGCACTAGCGGGAGGCGGGGATACGCAGTATTTT. It specifies CASSQALAGGGDTQYF.

The CDR3 DNA reads as TGTGCCAGTAGTATGGATGGGCTTATAATTGACACTGAAGCTTTCTTT. Protein product: CASSMDGLIIDTEAFF. V usage is TRBV19 and J usage is TRBJ1-1, with D unresolved. The CDR3 has 16 residues. V was pared by 3 bases and J by 3 bases, with 17 bases between. The V gene's germline CDR1 is LNHDA and CDR2 SQIVND (reference sequence). Variable domain in full (rest from reference TRBV19 and TRBJ1-1): DGGITQSPKYLFRKEGQNVTLSCEQNLNHDAMYWYRQDPGQGLRLIYYSQIVNDFQKGDIAEGYSVSREKKESFPLTVTSAQKNPTAFYLCASSMDGLIIDTEAFFGQGTRLTVV.

In its sample, this clone was seen a few times. This sequence joins TRBV6-5 and TRBJ1-2; D unresolved. Germline CDR1 reads MNHEY; CDR2 reads SVGAGI. V was shortened by 7 bases and J by 6 bases, with 21 bases between the two germline ends. CDR3 size: 15 residues. In DNA form, the CDR3 reads TGTGCCAGCACCCATCGTAGCGGCTGGAGGGATGGCTACACCTTC. This sequence encodes CASTHRSGWRDGYTF.

V usage is TRBV5-1 and J usage is TRBJ1-1, with a tentative D call TRBD1 (5 bases). The CDR3 spans 15 residues. The germline CDR1 and CDR2 sequences are SGHRS and YFSETQ. Trimming shortened V by 1 base and J by 0 bases, and 10 bases separated the two germline ends. CDR3 sequence: CASSLSPDMNTEAFF. The CDR3 DNA follows: TGCGCCAGCAGCTTGAGCCCGGACATGAACACTGAAGCTTTCTTT.

The chain combines TRBV19 with TRBJ1-1; TRBD1 matches 9 bases. The CDR3 runs 14 residues. Germline CDR1 is LNHDA and CDR2 is SQIVND (reference sequence). V was clipped by 9 bases and J by 4 bases; unmatched bases: 9. The CDR3 DNA follows: TGTGCCAGCGTCGGACCGGGACAGGGCACTGAAGCTTTCTTT. This encodes CASVGPGQGTEAFF.

The chain uses TRBV11-3 and TRBJ2-1, with D hard to call. V was pared by 6 bases and J by 5 bases, with 14 bases between. The CDR3 loop spans 14 amino acids. In germline, CDR1 is SGHNT, CDR2 YENEEA. The CDR3 spells CASSLLGLDNEQFF. In DNA form, the CDR3 reads TGTGCCAGCAGTCTCCTAGGTCTGGACAATGAGCAGTTCTTC.

This chain joins TRBV29-1 and TRBJ1-1, with 10 nucleotides matching TRBD1. Germline trimming cut 0 bases from V and 5 bases from J; bases unmatched to any gene: 12. CDR1 and CDR2 from the germline V gene are SQVTM and ANQGSEA. The CDR3 is made up of 17 amino acids. The CDR3, as DNA: TGCAGCGTTGAAGACCCTCGACAGGGGGCGTCTCAGACTGAAGCTTTCTTT. Its translation: CSVEDPRQGASQTEAFF. The full variable domain, in which reference TRBV29-1 and TRBJ1-1 provide the parts outside the CDR3, is SAVISQKPSRDICQRGTSLTIQCQVDSQVTMMFWYRQQPGQSLTLIATANQGSEATYESGFVIDKFPISRPNLTFSTLTVSNMSPEDSSIYLCSVEDPRQGASQTEAFFGQGTRLTVV.

CDR3 in amino acids: CASSSPGAGDFNEQFF. Here the CDR3 DNA reads TGTGCCAGCAGCTCCCCAGGAGCGGGAGATTTCAATGAGCAGTTCTTC. The V and J genes are TRBV5-5 and TRBJ2-1; TRBD2 aligns across 8 bases. Losses at the gene ends were 3 bases for V and 6 bases for J; bases not matched to a gene: 11. The length of the CDR3 is 16 residues. Germline CDR1 is SGHKS and CDR2 is YYEKEE (reference sequence).

In regard to this clone: The same CDR3 also results from other DNA sequences found in this sample. The CDR3 DNA reads TGTGCCAGCAGTTTTGGAGGATATGGCTACACCTTC. It yields the protein CASSFGGYGYTF. This chain links TRBV12-3 or TRBV12-4 with TRBJ1-2; D is undetermined. Trimming cost V 3 bases and J 5 bases, with 7 bases left between them. The CDR3 has 12 amino acids.

CDR3: CASIGGLYNEQFF. The CDR3 DNA is TGTGCCAGCATCGGGGGACTTTACAATGAGCAGTTCTTC. The chain couples TRBV6-5 to TRBJ2-1, with a possible D match to TRBD2 (6 bases). Deletions cut 7 bases from V and 4 bases from J, with 11 bases between. The CDR3 consists of 13 residues. Per the germline V gene, CDR1 is MNHEY and CDR2 is SVGAGI.

This chain joins TRBV18 and TRBJ2-7, with 8 bases fitting TRBD1. The germline CDR1 and CDR2 sequences are KGHSH and LQKENI. The V and J ends lost 4 bases and 1 base, in that order; junction bases with no gene match: 9. The CDR3 spans 16 residues. As DNA, the CDR3 is TGTGCCAGCTCACAACTGACAGGGGACAGATCCTACGAGCAGTACTTC. Protein product: CASSQLTGDRSYEQYF.

This clone was seen only once. The rearrangement joins TRBV6-1 to TRBJ1-3; the D gene is possibly TRBD1 (5 bases). Per the germline V gene, CDR1 is MNHNS and CDR2 is SASEGT. CDR3 length: 15 amino acids. V gave up 1 base and J gave up 0 bases, with 7 bases separating them. CDR3 protein: CASSEEDSSGNTIYF. The DNA for the CDR3 is TGTGCCAGCAGTGAAGAAGACAGCTCTGGAAACACCATATATTTT.

The rearrangement joins TRBV5-4 to TRBJ1-2; maybe TRBD1 (5 bases). Germline-derived CDR1 and CDR2 are SGHNT and YYREEE (reference sequence). Trimming stripped 4 bases from V and 5 bases from J, with 15 bases between. The CDR3 spans 14 residues. CDR3 residues: CASSILQEPYGYTF. CDR3 in DNA: TGTGCCAGCAGCATACTACAGGAACCTTATGGCTACACCTTC.

The gene calls are TRBV7-9 and TRBJ2-1, with 8 bases identical to TRBD2. Germline loops: CDR1 SEHNR, CDR2 FQNEAQ (reference sequence). With 0 bases clipped from V and 4 bases from J, the junction kept 2 bases outside the gene matches. The CDR3 has 15 residues. The CDR3 loop is CASSLASGEYNEQFF. Here the CDR3 DNA reads TGTGCCAGCAGCTTAGCTAGCGGGGAGTACAATGAGCAGTTCTTC.

This clone appeared a single time. CDR3 nucleotides: TGTGCCAGCAGCTTATTTTCCTCGGGTGGAGATACGCAGTATTTT. Translating it yields CASSLFSSGGDTQYF. The chain couples TRBV7-2 to TRBJ2-3; D not certain. This CDR3 region has 15 residues. Trimming left V 2 bases short and J 5 bases short, with 14 bases between. Germline loops: CDR1 SGHTA, CDR2 FQGNSA.